This T cell receptor beta chain is drawn from a study of Graves' ophthalmopathy and Graves' hyperthyroidism. For the study at large: Peripheral blood was gathered at first diagnosis, ahead of any treatment whatsoever.

Exclusion applied to patients with other autoimmune diseases, uncontrolled infections, pregnancy or lactation. CDR3 length equals 13 residues. V gave up 6 bases and J gave up 3 bases; unmatched junction bases: 2. Germline assignment: CDR1 ENHRY and CDR2 SYGVKD. RNA transcripts were the template, and TCR beta CDR3 regions were amplified from them. HTBI primers were used in a first-round RT-PCR, which preceded a second-round multiplex PCR. TCRdb analysed the multiplex PCR reads with MiXCR anew, one entry per CDR3 protein. The sample holds 600,000 to 950,000 distinct CDR3 sequences, 40% seen once. The genes are TRBV10-3 and TRBJ1-2, with 9 bases aligning to TRBD1. The source of this sequence is an adult man with Graves' ophthalmopathy. The sample consisted of peripheral blood. As DNA, the CDR3 is TGTGCCATCAGCGACAGGGGGGACTATGGCTACACCTTC. It yields the protein CAISDRGDYGYTF.